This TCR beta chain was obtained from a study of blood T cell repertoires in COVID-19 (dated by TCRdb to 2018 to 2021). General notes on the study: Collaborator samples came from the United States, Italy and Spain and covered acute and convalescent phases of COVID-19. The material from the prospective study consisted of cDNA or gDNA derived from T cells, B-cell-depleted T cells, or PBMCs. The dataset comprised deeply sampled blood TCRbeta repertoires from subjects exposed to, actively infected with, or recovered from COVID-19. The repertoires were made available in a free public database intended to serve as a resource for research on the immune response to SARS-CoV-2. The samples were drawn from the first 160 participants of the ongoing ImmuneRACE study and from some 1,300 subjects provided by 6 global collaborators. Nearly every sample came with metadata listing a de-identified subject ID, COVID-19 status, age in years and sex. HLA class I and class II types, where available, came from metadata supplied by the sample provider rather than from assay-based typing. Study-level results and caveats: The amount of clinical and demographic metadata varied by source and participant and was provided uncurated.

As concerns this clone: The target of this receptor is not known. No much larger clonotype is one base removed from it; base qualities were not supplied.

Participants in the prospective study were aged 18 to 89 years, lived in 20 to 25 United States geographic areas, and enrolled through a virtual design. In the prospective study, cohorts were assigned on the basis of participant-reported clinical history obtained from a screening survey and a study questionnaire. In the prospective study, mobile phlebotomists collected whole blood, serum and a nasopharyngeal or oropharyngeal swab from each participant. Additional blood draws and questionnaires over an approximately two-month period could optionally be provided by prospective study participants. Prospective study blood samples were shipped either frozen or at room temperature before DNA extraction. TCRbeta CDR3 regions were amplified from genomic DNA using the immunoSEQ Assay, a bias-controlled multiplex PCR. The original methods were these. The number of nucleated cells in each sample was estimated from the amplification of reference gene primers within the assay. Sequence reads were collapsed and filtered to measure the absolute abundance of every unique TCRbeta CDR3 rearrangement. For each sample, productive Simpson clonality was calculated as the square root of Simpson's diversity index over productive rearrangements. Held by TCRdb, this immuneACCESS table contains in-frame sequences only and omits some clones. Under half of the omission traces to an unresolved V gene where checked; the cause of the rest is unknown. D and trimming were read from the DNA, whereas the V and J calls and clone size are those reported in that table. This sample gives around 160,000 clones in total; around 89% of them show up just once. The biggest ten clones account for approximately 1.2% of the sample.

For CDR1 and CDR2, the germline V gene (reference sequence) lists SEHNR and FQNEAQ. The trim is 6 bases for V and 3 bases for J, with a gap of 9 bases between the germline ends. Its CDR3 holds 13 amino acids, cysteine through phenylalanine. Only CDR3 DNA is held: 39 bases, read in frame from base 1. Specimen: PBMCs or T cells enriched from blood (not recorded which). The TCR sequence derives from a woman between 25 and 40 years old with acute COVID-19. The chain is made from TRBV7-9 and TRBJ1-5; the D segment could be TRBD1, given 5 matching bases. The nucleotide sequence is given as TGTGCCAGCAGTCAGGGATCCAATCAGCCCCAGCATTTT. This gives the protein CASSQGSNQPQHF.